This TCR beta chain was retrieved from a study of cytotoxic CD8 clonotypes in ibrutinib-treated CLL. This clone is a singleton in its sample. The length of the CDR3 is 13 residues. Germline V gene sequence: CDR1 SQVTM, CDR2 ANQGSEA. V lost 4 bases, J lost 6 bases, and 6 bases stayed unmatched. The assay was immunoSEQ multiplex PCR, and TCRdb's table has in-frame clones only and misses some. The data contain approximately 130,000 clones, around 84% of them singletons. Genomic DNA (around 2 micrograms) was obtained from cryopreserved PBMCs for construction of TCR beta libraries. The J gene is TRBJ2-1, the V gene TRBV29-1; TRBD2 aligns across 7 bases. The sample consisted of PBMCs, taken after 24 months of ibrutinib treatment. The receptor's source is a human donor with chronic lymphocytic leukemia. DNA of the CDR3: TGCAGCGTTGTAAGACTAGCTTCCAATGAGCAGTTCTTC. Its protein is CSVVRLASNEQFF.